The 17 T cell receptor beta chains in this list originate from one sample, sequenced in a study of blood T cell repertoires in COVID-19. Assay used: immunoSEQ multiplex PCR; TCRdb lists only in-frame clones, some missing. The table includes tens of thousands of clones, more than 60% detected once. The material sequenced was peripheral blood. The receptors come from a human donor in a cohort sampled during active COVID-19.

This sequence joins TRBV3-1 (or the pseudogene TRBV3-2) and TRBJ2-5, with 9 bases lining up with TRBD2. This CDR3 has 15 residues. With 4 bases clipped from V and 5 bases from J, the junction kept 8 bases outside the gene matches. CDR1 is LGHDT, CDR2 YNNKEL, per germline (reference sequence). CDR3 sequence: CASSRDSGRWETQYF. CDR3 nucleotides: TGTGCCAGCAGCCGGGATAGCGGGAGATGGGAGACCCAGTACTTC.

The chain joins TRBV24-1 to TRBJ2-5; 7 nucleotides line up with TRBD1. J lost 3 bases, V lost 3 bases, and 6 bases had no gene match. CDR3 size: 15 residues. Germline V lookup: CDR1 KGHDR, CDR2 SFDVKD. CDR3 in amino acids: CATSDPGQNKETQYF. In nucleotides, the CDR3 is TGTGCCACCAGTGATCCGGGACAGAACAAAGAGACCCAGTACTTC.

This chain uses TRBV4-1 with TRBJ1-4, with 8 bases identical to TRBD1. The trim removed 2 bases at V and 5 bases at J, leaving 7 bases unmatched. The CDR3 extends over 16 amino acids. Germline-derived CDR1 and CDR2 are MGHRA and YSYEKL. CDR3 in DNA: TGCGCCAGCAGCCAACCCCAGGGGGCGCGGAATGAAAAACTGTTTTTT. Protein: CASSQPQGARNEKLFF.

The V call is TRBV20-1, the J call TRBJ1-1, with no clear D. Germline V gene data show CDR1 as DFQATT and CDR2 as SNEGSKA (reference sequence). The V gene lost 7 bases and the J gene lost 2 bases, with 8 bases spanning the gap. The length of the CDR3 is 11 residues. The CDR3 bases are TGCAGTGTGACTAGCAACACTGAAGCTTTCTTT. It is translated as CSVTSNTEAFF.

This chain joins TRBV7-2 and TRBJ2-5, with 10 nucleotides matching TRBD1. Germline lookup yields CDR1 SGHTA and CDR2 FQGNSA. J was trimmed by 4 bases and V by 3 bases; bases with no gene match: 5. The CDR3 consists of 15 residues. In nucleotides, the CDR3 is TGTGCCAGCAGCTTTGGGGACAGGGGATTAGAGACCCAGTACTTC. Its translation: CASSFGDRGLETQYF.

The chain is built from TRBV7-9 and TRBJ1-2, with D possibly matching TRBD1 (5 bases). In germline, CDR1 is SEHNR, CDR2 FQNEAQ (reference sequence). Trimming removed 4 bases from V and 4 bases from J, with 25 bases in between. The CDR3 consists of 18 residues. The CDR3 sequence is CASSSLTYPMQDTYGYTF. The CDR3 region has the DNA TGTGCCAGCAGCTCGTTAACCTACCCCATGCAGGACACCTATGGCTACACCTTC.

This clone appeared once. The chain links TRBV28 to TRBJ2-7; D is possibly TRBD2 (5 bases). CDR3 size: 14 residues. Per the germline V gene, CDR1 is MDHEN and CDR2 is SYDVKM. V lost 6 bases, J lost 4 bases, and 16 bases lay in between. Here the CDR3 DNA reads TGTGCCAGCAGGGGCGAGTCTAGGACTTACGAGCAGTACTTC. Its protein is CASRGESRTYEQYF.

CDR3 region: CASSEIRQDLHF. As DNA, the CDR3 is TGTGCCAGCAGTGAAATTAGGCAGGACCTCCACTTT. This chain connects TRBV2 to TRBJ1-6; D remains unclear. Trimming took off 2 bases at V and 15 bases at J, with 11 bases between the two ends. CDR1 and CDR2 from the germline V gene are SNHLY and FYNNEI. The CDR3 sequence is 12 residues long.

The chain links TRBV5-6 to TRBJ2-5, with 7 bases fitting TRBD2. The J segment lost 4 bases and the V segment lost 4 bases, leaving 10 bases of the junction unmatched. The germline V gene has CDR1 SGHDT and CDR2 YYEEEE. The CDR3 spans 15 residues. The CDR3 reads CASSVSQRGGETQYF. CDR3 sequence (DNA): TGTGCCAGCAGCGTAAGCCAGCGGGGCGGAGAGACCCAGTACTTC.

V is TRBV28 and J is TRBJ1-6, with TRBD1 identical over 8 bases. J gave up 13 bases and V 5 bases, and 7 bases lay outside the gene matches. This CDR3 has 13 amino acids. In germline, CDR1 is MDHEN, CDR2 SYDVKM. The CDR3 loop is CASSEDRVRPLHF. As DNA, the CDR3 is TGTGCCAGCAGTGAGGACAGGGTTAGGCCCCTCCACTTT.

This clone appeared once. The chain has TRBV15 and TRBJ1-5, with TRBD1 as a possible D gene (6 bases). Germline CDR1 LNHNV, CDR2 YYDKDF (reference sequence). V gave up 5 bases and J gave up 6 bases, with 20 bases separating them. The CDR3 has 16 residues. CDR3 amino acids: CATSAPDSGGFQPQHF. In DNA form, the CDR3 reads TGTGCCACCAGCGCACCCGACTCTGGGGGCTTTCAGCCCCAGCATTTT. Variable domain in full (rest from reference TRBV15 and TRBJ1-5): DAMVIQNPRYQVTQFGKPVTLSCSQTLNHNVMYWYQQKSSQAPKLLFHYYDKDFNNEADTPDNFQSRRPNTSFCFLDIRSPGLGDTAMYLCATSAPDSGGFQPQHFGDGTRLSIL.

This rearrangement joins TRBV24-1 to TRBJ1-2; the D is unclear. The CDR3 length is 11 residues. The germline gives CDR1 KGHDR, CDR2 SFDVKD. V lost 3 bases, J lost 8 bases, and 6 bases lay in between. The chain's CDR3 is CATSDPSGYTF. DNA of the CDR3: TGTGCCACCAGTGATCCCTCCGGCTACACCTTC.

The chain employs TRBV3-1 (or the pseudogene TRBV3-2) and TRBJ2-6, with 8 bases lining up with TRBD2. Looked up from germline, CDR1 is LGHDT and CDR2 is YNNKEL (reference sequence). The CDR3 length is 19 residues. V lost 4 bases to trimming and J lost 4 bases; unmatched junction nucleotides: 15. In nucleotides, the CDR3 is TGTGCCAGCAGCCCAGTCGGGGCTAGCGGGTCTTCGGGGGCCAACGTCCTGACTTTC. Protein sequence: CASSPVGASGSSGANVLTF.

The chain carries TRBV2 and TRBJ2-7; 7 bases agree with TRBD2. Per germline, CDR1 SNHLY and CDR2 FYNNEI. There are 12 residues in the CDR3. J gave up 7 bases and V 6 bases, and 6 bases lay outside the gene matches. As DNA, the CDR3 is TGTGCCAGCAGAGCGGGGAGGGAGGAGCAGTACTTC. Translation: CASRAGREEQYF.

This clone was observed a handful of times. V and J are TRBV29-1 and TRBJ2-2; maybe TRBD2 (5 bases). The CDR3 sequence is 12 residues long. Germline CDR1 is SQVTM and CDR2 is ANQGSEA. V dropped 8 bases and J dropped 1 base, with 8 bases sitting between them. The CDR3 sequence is CSLRGNTGELFF. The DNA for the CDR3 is TGCAGCCTCCGGGGGAACACCGGGGAGCTGTTTTTT.

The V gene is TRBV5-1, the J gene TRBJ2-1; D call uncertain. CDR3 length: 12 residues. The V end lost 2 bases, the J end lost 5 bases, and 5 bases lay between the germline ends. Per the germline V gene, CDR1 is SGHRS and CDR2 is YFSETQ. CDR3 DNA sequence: TGCGCCAGCAGCTTACAAAACAATGAGCAGTTCTTC. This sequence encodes CASSLQNNEQFF.

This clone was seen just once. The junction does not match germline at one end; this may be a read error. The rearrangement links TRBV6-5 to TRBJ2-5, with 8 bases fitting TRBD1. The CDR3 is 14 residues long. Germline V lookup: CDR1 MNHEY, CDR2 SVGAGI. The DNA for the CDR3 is TGTGCCAGCACCCTGGACAGGGCCCAAAAGACCCAGTACTTC. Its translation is CASTLDRAQKTQYF.